This is a list of T cell receptor beta chains from one sample in a study of T-cell reconstitution after alpha-beta-depleted transplantation in children. Each CDR3 protein is one row after TCRdb ran MiXCR on the PCR reads. This sample has approximately 130,000 distinct CDR3 sequences, with around 9.8% found just once. The sample was PBMCs, mostly from graft donor cells, taken 180 days after TCRalphabeta/CD19-depleted stem cell transplant. Source of these receptors: a girl younger than two who had a stem cell transplant for combined immunodeficiency, so the T cells may come from the graft donor. The CDR3 runs from the conserved cysteine through the conserved F or W. A D gene is named only where the DNA matches it firmly. Expanded clones get a size class; other rows say once, few or many, or leave the size out.

TGTGCCAGCAGTTCGGGACAGGGGCGGTACGAGCAGTACTTC	CASSSGQGRYEQYF	TRBV12-3/TRBV12-4	few	TRBJ2-7	TRBD1
TGTGCCAGCAATCTCGGGGGAGGCCCCGCAACTAATGAAAAACTGTTTTTT	CASNLGGGPATNEKLFF	TRBV12-3/TRBV12-4	many	TRBJ1-4	-
TGTGCCAGCACCCCGGGAGGGTACGAAGCCACCGGGGAGCTGTTTTTT	CASTPGGYEATGELFF	TRBV9	-	TRBJ2-2	TRBD2
TGCAGTGCTAGAGATCCCCTCGCCTCTGGGGCCAACGTCCTGACTTTC	CSARDPLASGANVLTF	TRBV20-1	many	TRBJ2-6	-
TGTGCCAGCAGCCCATGGGCCCACCCGTCTACCGGGGAGCTGTTTTTT	CASSPWAHPSTGELFF	TRBV7-8	-	TRBJ2-2	-
TGTGCCACCAGTGATCGGGACTGGTATAGCAATCAGCCCCAGCATTTT	CATSDRDWYSNQPQHF	TRBV24-1	few	TRBJ1-5	-
TGTGCCAGCAGTTTAGCGAATCAGCCCCAGCATTTT	CASSLANQPQHF	TRBV12-3/TRBV12-4	many	TRBJ1-5	-
TGTGCCAGCAGCCGTTCCGACAGGGGCGGCGAGCAGTACTTC	CASSRSDRGGEQYF	TRBV3-1	few	TRBJ2-7	TRBD1
TGTGCCATCAGTGAATTGAATCGCGGGGCTGGGGCCAACGTCCTGACTTTC	CAISELNRGAGANVLTF	TRBV10-3	few	TRBJ2-6	-
TGTGCCAGCAGTCCTCGATCCGGGACCTACGAGCAGTACTTC	CASSPRSGTYEQYF	TRBV12-3/TRBV12-4	few	TRBJ2-7	-
TGTGCCAGCAGTTATGGGACAGGGGCGGGCGAGCAGTACTTC	CASSYGTGAGEQYF	TRBV7-2	few	TRBJ2-7	TRBD1
TGCGCCAGCAGCTTGGCAGCGGGAGTCTACAATGAGCAGTTCTTC	CASSLAAGVYNEQFF	TRBV5-1	few	TRBJ2-1	TRBD2
TGTGCCAGCAGCTTAGCTACAGGGTCGGAGACCCAGTACTTC	CASSLATGSETQYF	TRBV7-2	few	TRBJ2-5	-
TGCAGTACCTACCGTAGCGGGGGGCAAGAGACCCAGTACTTC	CSTYRSGGQETQYF	TRBV20-1	-	TRBJ2-5	TRBD2
TGCAGTGCTTCCTCCGCAGAGACCCAGTACTTC	CSASSAETQYF	TRBV20-1	many	TRBJ2-5	-
TGTGCCAGCACCCAGGCTAGCGTACACTACGAGCAGTACTTC	CASTQASVHYEQYF	TRBV12-3/TRBV12-4	many	TRBJ2-7	-
TGCAGTGCTACGGCCCGAGGGACGGCCTCTGGAAACACCATATATTTT	CSATARGTASGNTIYF	TRBV20-1	few	TRBJ1-3	-
TGTGCCAGCAGTTACTCGGCCAATGAGCAGTTCTTC	CASSYSANEQFF	TRBV6-2/TRBV6-3	few	TRBJ2-1	-
TGTGCCAGCAGCTTTGAGTCCCCCAGGGTCGGTGAGCAGTACTTC	CASSFESPRVGEQYF	TRBV7-2	few	TRBJ2-7	-
TGTGCCATCAGTGAGTCGAGGGGGAACGAATTGCCCCAGCATTTT	CAISESRGNELPQHF	TRBV10-3	many	TRBJ1-5	-
TGTGCCAGCAGTTACACCACCTACGAGCAGTACTTC	CASSYTTYEQYF	TRBV6-6	-	TRBJ2-7	-
TGTGCCATCAGTGAGCCCACAGATACGCAGTATTTT	CAISEPTDTQYF	TRBV10-3	many	TRBJ2-3	-
TGTGCCAGCACCGATGGGGCCATCTCCTACGAGCAGTACTTC	CASTDGAISYEQYF	TRBV12-3/TRBV12-4	-	TRBJ2-7	-
TGTGCCAGCAGTAAAACTAGCGGGGGGGTTAGCAATGAGCAGTTCTTC	CASSKTSGGVSNEQFF	TRBV7-2	-	TRBJ2-1	TRBD2
TGTGCCAGCAGTTCGGACCGCTCTGGGGCCAACGTCCTGACTTTC	CASSSDRSGANVLTF	TRBV6-2/TRBV6-3	-	TRBJ2-6	-
TGTGCCAGCAGCCCGGAGATTAGTTACAATGAGCAGTTCTTC	CASSPEISYNEQFF	TRBV7-2	-	TRBJ2-1	-
TGCGCCAGCTCCACAGGGTACGAGCAGTACTTC	CASSTGYEQYF	TRBV10-2	many	TRBJ2-7	-
TGCAGTGCTAGAGTAAGAGGGCAGGGAACTACAAGCACAGATACGCAGTATTTT	CSARVRGQGTTSTDTQYF	TRBV20-1	-	TRBJ2-3	-
TGCGCCAGCAGCCCCTTAATTGGGGAGACCCAGTACTTC	CASSPLIGETQYF	TRBV5-1	-	TRBJ2-5	-
TGTGCCAGCAGTTTGGGTGCTAGGTCCTACGAGCAGTACTTC	CASSLGARSYEQYF	TRBV12-3/TRBV12-4	few	TRBJ2-7	-
TGTGCCAGCAGCCAAGGTGGGACAGGGGGCTTGGACACTGAAGCTTTCTTT	CASSQGGTGGLDTEAFF	TRBV4-2	few	TRBJ1-1	TRBD1
TGTGCCAGCAGCTTAGTATTGGACAGGGGGCCCAATGAGCAGTTCTTC	CASSLVLDRGPNEQFF	TRBV7-2	-	TRBJ2-1	TRBD1
TGTGCCAGCAGCCTTGACAGGGGCTGGGACTATGGCTACACCTTC	CASSLDRGWDYGYTF	TRBV7-2	-	TRBJ1-2	TRBD1
TGCAGTGCTAGAGAGGGTAAAGGGAATTTAAGCGGTGAGCCGTCGAACACCGGGGAGCTGTTTTTT	CSAREGKGNLSGEPSNTGELFF	TRBV20-1	few	TRBJ2-2	-
TGTGCCAGCAGCTTAGATGGAAGGGGGGGAGTCTTC	CASSLDGRGGVF	TRBV7-2	many	TRBJ2-7	-
TGTGCCAGCAGTGCCGGGCCTCTAAAAGCCAAAAACATTCAGTACTTC	CASSAGPLKAKNIQYF	TRBV2	-	TRBJ2-4	-
TGCAGCGCCCAACCACGGTTGTTGACGTTTGAAGCTTTCTTT	CSAQPRLLTFEAFF	TRBV29-1	-	TRBJ1-1	-
TGCAGTGCTAGAGATTCTAGCGGGGTCGGGGAGCTGTTTTTT	CSARDSSGVGELFF	TRBV20-1	-	TRBJ2-2	TRBD2
TGTGCCAGCAGCAGAACTGGACAGGCCCAGCCCCAGCATTTT	CASSRTGQAQPQHF	TRBV6-1	-	TRBJ1-5	TRBD1
TGTGCCAGCTCACCGGACAGGACCTTTAACACTGAAGCTTTCTTT	CASSPDRTFNTEAFF	TRBV18	-	TRBJ1-1	TRBD1
TGTGCCAGCTCACCGGGGCAGCCCGGGGAGACCCAGTACTTC	CASSPGQPGETQYF	TRBV18	-	TRBJ2-5	-
TGTGCCAGCAGACCAGGGGGCGGATATGGCTACACCTTC	CASRPGGGYGYTF	TRBV6-2/TRBV6-3	many	TRBJ1-2	TRBD1
TGTGCCAGCAGCCATCCGGGAGCCCCCTACGAGCAGTACTTC	CASSHPGAPYEQYF	TRBV3-1	many	TRBJ2-7	-
TGTGCCAGCAGCTTAGGGGTGACCACCGGGGAGGAGCTGTTTTTT	CASSLGVTTGEELFF	TRBV7-9	few	TRBJ2-2	-
TGTGCCAGCAGCTTAGATTGGGTATCGGATACGCAGTATTTT	CASSLDWVSDTQYF	TRBV7-2	-	TRBJ2-3	-
TGCGCCAGCAGCCAAGATCGAGGAACAGGGCGGCGCTACGAGCAGTACTTC	CASSQDRGTGRRYEQYF	TRBV4-3	few	TRBJ2-7	-
TGCAGCGTTGAAGACGACAGGGTGGGCTCCTACGAGCAGTACTTC	CSVEDDRVGSYEQYF	TRBV29-1	few	TRBJ2-7	TRBD1
TGTGCCAGCAGCCGTGGGACTAGCGGGAGATCGGATACGCAGTATTTT	CASSRGTSGRSDTQYF	TRBV7-2	-	TRBJ2-3	TRBD2
TGTGCCAGCAGCTTATCCCCCTACGAGCAGTACTTC	CASSLSPYEQYF	TRBV7-8	many	TRBJ2-7	-
TGTGCCAGCAGCTTAGAGGACAGGGCCGAGACCCAGTACTTC	CASSLEDRAETQYF	TRBV7-9	-	TRBJ2-5	TRBD1
TGCAGCGTTGTGGGGGGGCCGCGCACAGATACGCAGTATTTT	CSVVGGPRTDTQYF	TRBV29-1	few	TRBJ2-3	-
TGTGCCAGCAGTTCGCCCCGAAGCTCCTACGAGCAGTACTTC	CASSSPRSSYEQYF	TRBV12-3/TRBV12-4	-	TRBJ2-7	-
TGCAGTGCTAGAGGAGGACACGCTTCCTACAATGAGCAGTTCTTC	CSARGGHASYNEQFF	TRBV20-1	-	TRBJ2-1	-
TGTGCAAGCAGTTACGCGGCGGGGGGGTGGGATACGCAGTATTTT	CASSYAAGGWDTQYF	TRBV6-5	-	TRBJ2-3	TRBD2
TGTGCCAGCAGTTTACACTGGGGGGACGAGCAGTACTTC	CASSLHWGDEQYF	TRBV27	-	TRBJ2-7	-
TGCGCCAGCAGCCAAGTCGGGAAAATTCAGCCCCAGCATTTT	CASSQVGKIQPQHF	TRBV4-1	-	TRBJ1-5	-
TGTGCCAGCAGTTACGCCCAGATCTATGGCTACACCTTC	CASSYAQIYGYTF	TRBV6-2/TRBV6-3	-	TRBJ1-2	-
TGCAGTGCTAAGCGGGAGGGCCATGAAGATACGCAGTATTTT	CSAKREGHEDTQYF	TRBV20-1	few	TRBJ2-3	TRBD2
TGTGCCAGCAGCCACTGGGGACCGGATAATTCACCCCTCCACTTT	CASSHWGPDNSPLHF	TRBV4-2	few	TRBJ1-6	-
TGTGCCAGCAGCTTAGACCCTAACAGGGCCTGGGGCTACGAGCAGTACTTC	CASSLDPNRAWGYEQYF	TRBV11-2	-	TRBJ2-7	-